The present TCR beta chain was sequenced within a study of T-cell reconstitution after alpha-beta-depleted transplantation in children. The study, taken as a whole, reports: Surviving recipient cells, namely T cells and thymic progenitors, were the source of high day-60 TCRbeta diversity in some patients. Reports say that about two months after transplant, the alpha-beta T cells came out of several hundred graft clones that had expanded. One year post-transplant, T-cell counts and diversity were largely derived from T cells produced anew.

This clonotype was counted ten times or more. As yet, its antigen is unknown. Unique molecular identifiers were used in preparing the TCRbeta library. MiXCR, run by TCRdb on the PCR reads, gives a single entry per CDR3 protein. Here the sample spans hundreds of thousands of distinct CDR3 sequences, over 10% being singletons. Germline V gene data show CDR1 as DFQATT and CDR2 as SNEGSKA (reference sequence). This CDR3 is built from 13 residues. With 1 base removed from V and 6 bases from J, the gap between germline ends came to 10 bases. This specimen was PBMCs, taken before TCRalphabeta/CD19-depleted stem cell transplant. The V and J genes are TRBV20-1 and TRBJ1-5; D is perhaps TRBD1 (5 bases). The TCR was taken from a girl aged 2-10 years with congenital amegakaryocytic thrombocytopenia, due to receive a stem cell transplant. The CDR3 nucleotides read TGCAGTGCTAGAGCCCAGGGAGGTCAGCCCCAGCATTTT. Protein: CSARAQGGQPQHF.